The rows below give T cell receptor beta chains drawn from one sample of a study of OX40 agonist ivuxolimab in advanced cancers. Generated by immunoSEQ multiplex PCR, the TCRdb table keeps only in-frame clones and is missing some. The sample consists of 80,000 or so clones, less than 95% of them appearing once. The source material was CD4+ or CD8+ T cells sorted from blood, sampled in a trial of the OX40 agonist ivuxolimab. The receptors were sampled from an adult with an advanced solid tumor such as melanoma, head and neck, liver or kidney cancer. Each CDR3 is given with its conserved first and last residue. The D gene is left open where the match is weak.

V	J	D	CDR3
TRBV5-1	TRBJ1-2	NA	CANQRFRENLGAYGYTF
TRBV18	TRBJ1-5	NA	CASSPISSGTNQPQHF
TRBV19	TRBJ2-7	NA	CASSLDSYEQYF
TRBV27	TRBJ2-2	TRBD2	CASSLSSGRAYTGELFF
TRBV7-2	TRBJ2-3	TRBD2	CASSLVGTSSDTQYF
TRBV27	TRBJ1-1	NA	CASSRRGGVGGTEAFF
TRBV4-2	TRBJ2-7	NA	CASSQDRTSFYEQYF
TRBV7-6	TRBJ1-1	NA	CASSLWSEAFF
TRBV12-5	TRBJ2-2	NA	CASGLGQGGGTGELFF
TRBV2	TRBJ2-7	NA	CASRQGLRYEQYF
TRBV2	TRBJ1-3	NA	CASQGTGNTIYF
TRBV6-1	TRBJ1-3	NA	CASSPGHGGNTIYF